This TCR beta chain was captured in a study of PD-L1 blockade in urothelial cancer. Across the whole study: The study started patients on atezolizumab around 2014, giving 1,200 mg intravenously every 3 weeks. Counts from blood samples showed a median of 141,255 T cells. Chemotherapy regimens numbering 0 to 3 had been given to patients.

The time point denotes: pretreatment peripheral blood. Pretreatment sampling and on-treatment sampling together yielded between 1 and 8 samples for each patient. Here immunoSEQ multiplex PCR was the method, and the copy in TCRdb shows in-frame clones only, minus some. The table shows about 130,000 clones, with about four fifths occurring only once. In this sample, this clone turned up a few times. Trimming pared 0 bases from V and 2 bases from J, leaving 8 bases between. Germline CDR1 is LNHDA and CDR2 is SQIVND (reference sequence). This CDR3 is built from 14 residues. The specimen was PBMCs, collected around atezolizumab (anti-PD-L1) treatment. The sequence derives from a man aged 50-60 years with urothelial cancer. The chain has TRBV19 and TRBJ2-7; TRBD1 is a possible D gene (5 bases). CDR3 sequence reads: CASSIEEGAYEQYF. Here the CDR3 DNA reads TGTGCCAGTAGTATAGAGGAAGGGGCCTACGAGCAGTACTTC.